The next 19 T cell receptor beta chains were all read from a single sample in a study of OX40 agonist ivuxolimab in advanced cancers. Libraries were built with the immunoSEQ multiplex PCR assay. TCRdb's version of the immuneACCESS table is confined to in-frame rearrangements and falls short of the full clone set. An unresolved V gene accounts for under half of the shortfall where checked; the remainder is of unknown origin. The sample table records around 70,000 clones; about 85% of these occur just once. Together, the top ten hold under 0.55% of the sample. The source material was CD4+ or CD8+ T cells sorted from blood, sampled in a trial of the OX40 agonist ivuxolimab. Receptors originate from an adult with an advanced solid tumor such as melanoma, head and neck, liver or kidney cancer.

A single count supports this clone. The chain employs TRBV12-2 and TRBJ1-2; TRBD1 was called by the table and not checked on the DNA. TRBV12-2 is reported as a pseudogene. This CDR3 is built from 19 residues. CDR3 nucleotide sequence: TGTGCAAGTCGCTTCCTATCTTGGCAGGGGGCGGCTCTTAACTATGGCTACACCTTC. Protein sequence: CASRFLSWQGAALNYGYTF.

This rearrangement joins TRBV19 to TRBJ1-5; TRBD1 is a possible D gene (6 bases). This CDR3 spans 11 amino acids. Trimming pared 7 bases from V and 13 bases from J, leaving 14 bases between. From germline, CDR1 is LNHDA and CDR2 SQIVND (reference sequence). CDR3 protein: CASNGGGGQHF. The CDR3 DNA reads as TGTGCCAGTAATGGGGGGGGCGGGCAGCATTTT.

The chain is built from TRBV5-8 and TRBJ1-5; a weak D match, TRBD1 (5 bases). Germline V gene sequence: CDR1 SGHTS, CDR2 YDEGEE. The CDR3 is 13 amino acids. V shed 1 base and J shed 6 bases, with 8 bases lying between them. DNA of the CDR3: TGTGCCAGCAGCTTGTTCGGGGCTCAGCCCCAGCATTTT. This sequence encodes CASSLFGAQPQHF.

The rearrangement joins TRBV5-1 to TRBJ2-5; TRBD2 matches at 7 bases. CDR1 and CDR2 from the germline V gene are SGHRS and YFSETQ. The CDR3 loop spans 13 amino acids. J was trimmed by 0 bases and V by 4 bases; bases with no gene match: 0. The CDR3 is CASSRGDQETQYF. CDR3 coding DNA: TGCGCCAGCAGCCGGGGGGACCAAGAGACCCAGTACTTC. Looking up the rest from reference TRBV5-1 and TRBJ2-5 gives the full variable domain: KAGVTQTPRYLIKTRGQQVTLSCSPISGHRSVSWYQQTPGQGLQFLFEYFSETQRNKGNFPGRFSGRQFSNSRSEMNVSTLELGDSALYLCASSRGDQETQYFGPGTRLLVL.

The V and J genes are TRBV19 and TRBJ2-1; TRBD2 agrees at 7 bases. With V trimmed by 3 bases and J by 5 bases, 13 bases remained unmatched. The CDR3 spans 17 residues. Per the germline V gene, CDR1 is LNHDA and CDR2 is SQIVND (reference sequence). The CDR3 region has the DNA TGTGCCAGTAGTATCCGTCACTACCGGGAGGTCCACAATGAGCAGTTCTTC. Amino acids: CASSIRHYREVHNEQFF.

The CDR3 sequence: CASSLVSGPNTEAFF. The CDR3 DNA follows: TGCGCCAGCAGCTTGGTCAGCGGACCGAACACTGAAGCTTTCTTT. The chain carries TRBV5-1 and TRBJ1-1; D call uncertain. V was pared by 0 bases and J by 1 base, with 10 bases between. Germline V gives CDR1 SGHRS, CDR2 YFSETQ. The CDR3 consists of 15 residues.

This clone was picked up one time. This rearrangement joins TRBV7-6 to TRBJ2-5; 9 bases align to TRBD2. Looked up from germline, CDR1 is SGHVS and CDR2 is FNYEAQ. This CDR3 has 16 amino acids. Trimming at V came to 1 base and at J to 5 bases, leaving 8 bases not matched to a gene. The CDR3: CASSLGSSGSRETQYF. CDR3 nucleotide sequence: TGTGCCAGCAGCTTAGGGAGTAGCGGGAGTAGGGAGACCCAGTACTTC. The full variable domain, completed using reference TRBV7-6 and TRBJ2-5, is GAGVSQSPRYKVTKRGQDVALRCDPISGHVSLYWYRQALGQGPEFLTYFNYEAQQDKSGLPNDRFSAERPEGSISTLTIQRTEQRDSAMYRCASSLGSSGSRETQYFGPGTRLLVL.

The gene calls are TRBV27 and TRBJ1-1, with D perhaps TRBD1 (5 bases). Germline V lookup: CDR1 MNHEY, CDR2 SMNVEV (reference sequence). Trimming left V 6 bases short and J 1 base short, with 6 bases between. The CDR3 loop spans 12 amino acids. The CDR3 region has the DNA TGTGCCAGCAGAACAGGGAACACTGAAGCTTTCTTT. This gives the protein CASRTGNTEAFF.

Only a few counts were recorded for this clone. The CDR3 coding sequence is TGTGCCAGTAGTATAGTCAGGGATGAAAAACTGTTTTTT. This encodes CASSIVRDEKLFF. The rearrangement links TRBV19 to TRBJ1-4, with TRBD1 as a possible D gene (5 bases). Between the trimmed V and J ends, which lost 1 base and 6 bases, there was a span of 6 bases. The V gene's germline CDR1 is LNHDA and CDR2 SQIVND (reference sequence). The CDR3 is 13 residues long.

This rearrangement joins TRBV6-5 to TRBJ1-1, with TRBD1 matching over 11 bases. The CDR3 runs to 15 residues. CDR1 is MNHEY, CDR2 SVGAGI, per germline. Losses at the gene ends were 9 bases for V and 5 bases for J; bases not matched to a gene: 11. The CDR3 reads CASYRDRGKLTEAFF. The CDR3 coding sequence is TGTGCCAGTTACCGGGACAGGGGGAAATTAACTGAAGCTTTCTTT.

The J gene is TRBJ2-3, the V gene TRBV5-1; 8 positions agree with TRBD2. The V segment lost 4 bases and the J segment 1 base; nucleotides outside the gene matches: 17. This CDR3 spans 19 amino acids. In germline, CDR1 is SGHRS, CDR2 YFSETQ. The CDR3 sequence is CASSGLGAGGTLGTDTQYF. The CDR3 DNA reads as TGCGCCAGCAGCGGTCTAGGCGCGGGGGGTACCCTAGGCACAGATACGCAGTATTTT.

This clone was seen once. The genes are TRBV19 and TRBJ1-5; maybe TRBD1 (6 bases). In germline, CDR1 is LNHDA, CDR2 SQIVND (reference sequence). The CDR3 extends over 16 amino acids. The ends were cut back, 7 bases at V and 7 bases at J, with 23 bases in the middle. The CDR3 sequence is CASTNGPTGGSQPQHF. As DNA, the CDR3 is TGTGCCAGTACCAATGGTCCGACAGGCGGGAGCCAGCCCCAGCATTTT.

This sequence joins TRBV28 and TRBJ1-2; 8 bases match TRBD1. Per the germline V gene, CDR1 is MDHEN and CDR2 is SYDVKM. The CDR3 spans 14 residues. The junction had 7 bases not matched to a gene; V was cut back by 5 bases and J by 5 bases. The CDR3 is CASSASDRGYGYTF. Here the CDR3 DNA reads TGTGCCAGCAGTGCATCCGACAGGGGTTATGGCTACACCTTC.

CDR3 sequence reads: CAIPGPREQYF. In DNA form, the CDR3 reads TGTGCCATCCCGGGGCCTCGCGAGCAGTACTTC. The rearrangement links TRBV10-3 to TRBJ2-7, with D perhaps TRBD1 or TRBD2 (5 bases each). Trimming left V 8 bases short and J 6 bases short, with 11 bases between. The germline gives CDR1 ENHRY, CDR2 SYGVKD. The CDR3 is 11 amino acids.

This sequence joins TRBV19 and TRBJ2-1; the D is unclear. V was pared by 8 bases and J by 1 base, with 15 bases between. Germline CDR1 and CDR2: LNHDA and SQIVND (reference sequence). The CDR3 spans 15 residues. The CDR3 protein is CASRPVGPSYNEQFF. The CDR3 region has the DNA TGTGCCAGTCGACCCGTTGGTCCTTCCTACAATGAGCAGTTCTTC.

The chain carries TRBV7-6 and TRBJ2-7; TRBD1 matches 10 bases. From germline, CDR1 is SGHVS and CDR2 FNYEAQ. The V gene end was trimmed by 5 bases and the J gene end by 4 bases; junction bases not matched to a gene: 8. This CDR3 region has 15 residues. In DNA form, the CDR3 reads TGTGCCAGCAGCGCCACGGGACAGGGGACGTACGAGCAGTACTTC. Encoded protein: CASSATGQGTYEQYF.

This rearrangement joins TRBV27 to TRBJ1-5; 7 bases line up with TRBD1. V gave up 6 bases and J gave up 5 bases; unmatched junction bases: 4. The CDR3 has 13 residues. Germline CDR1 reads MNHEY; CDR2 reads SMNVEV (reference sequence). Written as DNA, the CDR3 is TGTGCCAGCAGACGACAGGGCGATCAGCCCCAGCATTTT. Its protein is CASRRQGDQPQHF.

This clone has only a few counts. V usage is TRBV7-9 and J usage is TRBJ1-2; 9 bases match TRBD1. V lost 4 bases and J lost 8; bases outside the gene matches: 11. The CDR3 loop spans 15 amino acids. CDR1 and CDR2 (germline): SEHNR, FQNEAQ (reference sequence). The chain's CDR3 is CASSSRDRVAEGYTF. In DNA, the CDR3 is TGTGCCAGCAGCTCCCGGGACAGGGTAGCGGAAGGCTACACCTTC.

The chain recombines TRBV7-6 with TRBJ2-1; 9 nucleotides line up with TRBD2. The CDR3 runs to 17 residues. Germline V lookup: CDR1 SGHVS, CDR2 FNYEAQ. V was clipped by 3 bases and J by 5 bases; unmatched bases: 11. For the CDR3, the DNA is TGTGCCAGCAGCTTTGGGGCGGGAGGGGTTGTGGACAATGAGCAGTTCTTC. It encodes CASSFGAGGVVDNEQFF. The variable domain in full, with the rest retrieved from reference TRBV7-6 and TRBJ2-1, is GAGVSQSPRYKVTKRGQDVALRCDPISGHVSLYWYRQALGQGPEFLTYFNYEAQQDKSGLPNDRFSAERPEGSISTLTIQRTEQRDSAMYRCASSFGAGGVVDNEQFFGPGTRLTVL.